These T cell receptor beta chains were read from a single sample in a study of cytomegalovirus exposure and HLA in healthy donors. Data came from immunoSEQ multiplex PCR; TCRdb stores just in-frame clones and leaves some out. There are about 350,000 clones in the sample; 75% to 90% occur only once, and about 1.2% lies in the top ten. Sequencing was performed on PBMCs. The receptors come from a woman aged 25 to 39 in good health and CMV-seropositive. CDR3s include the opening cysteine and the closing phenylalanine or tryptophan. A D gene is named only where the DNA matches it firmly. Size tells how often a clone was seen (once, few, many) or the class of an expanded clone, and some rows leave it out.

CDR3aa	CDR3nt	v_gene	j_gene	abundance	d_gene
CASSRSSGGLDTQYF	TGTGCCAGCAGCCGCTCTAGCGGGGGACTAGATACGCAGTATTTT	TRBV7-7	TRBJ2-3	-	TRBD2
CASRWTSGFGGEQETQYF	TGCGCCAGCCGCTGGACCTCTGGATTTGGCGGGGAACAAGAGACCCAGTACTTC	TRBV5-1	TRBJ2-5	-	-
CASSLTTRNSPLHF	TGTGCCAGCAGCTTAACGACAAGGAATTCACCCCTCCACTTT	TRBV7-9	TRBJ1-6	few	-
CASSQSPTSATGEQYF	TGTGCCAGCAGCCAAAGCCCCACTAGCGCCACAGGGGAGCAGTACTTC	TRBV16	TRBJ2-7	-	-
CASSSIIPGYGYTF	TGTGCCAGCAGCTCCATTATCCCGGGCTATGGCTACACCTTC	TRBV7-2	TRBJ1-2	-	-
CASSLDGTGKGEQFF	TGCGCCAGCAGCTTGGACGGGACGGGCAAGGGGGAGCAGTTCTTC	TRBV5-1	TRBJ2-1	-	-
CASSQGRQGTYGYTF	TGTGCCAGCTCCCAGGGTCGACAGGGCACCTATGGCTACACCTTC	TRBV18	TRBJ1-2	-	TRBD1
CASSLGTSGSYEQYF	TGTGCCAGCAGTTTAGGGACTAGCGGCTCCTATGAGCAGTACTTC	TRBV27	TRBJ2-7	once	TRBD2
CASTPLAGGAYEQYF	TGCGCCAGCACCCCCTTGGCAGGGGGCGCCTACGAGCAGTACTTC	TRBV5-1	TRBJ2-7	-	TRBD1
CATSRAVSEKLFF	TGTGCCACCAGCAGAGCCGTTTCGGAAAAACTGTTTTTT	TRBV15	TRBJ1-4	-	-
CASSLGQPYEQYF	TGTGCCAGCAGCTTAGGACAGCCCTACGAGCAGTACTTC	TRBV7-2	TRBJ2-7	-	-
CASSLSDQRYNEQFF	TGCGCCAGCAGCTTAAGCGACCAGAGGTACAATGAGCAGTTCTTC	TRBV5-1	TRBJ2-1	-	-
CAWGQDQPQHF	TGTGCCTGGGGACAGGATCAGCCCCAGCATTTT	TRBV30	TRBJ1-5	once	TRBD1
CASSEARSGFHHNQPQHF	TGTGCCAGCAGTGAAGCGCGTTCAGGGTTTCACCACAATCAGCCCCAGCATTTT	TRBV2	TRBJ1-5	-	-
CAWDEVDQPQHF	TGTGCCTGGGACGAAGTGGATCAGCCCCAGCATTTT	TRBV30	TRBJ1-5	-	-
CASSERANEQFF	TGTGCCAGCAGTGAAAGGGCAAATGAGCAGTTCTTC	TRBV2	TRBJ2-1	-	-
CASSLSQNTGELFF	TGTGCCAGCAGTTTGAGCCAGAACACCGGGGAGCTGTTTTTT	TRBV6-5	TRBJ2-2	-	-
CSADRGNTGELFF	TGCAGCGCGGACAGGGGGAACACCGGGGAGCTGTTTTTT	TRBV29-1	TRBJ2-2	-	TRBD1
CASSYTPDSYYGYTF	TGTGCCAGCAGTTACACCCCGGACAGCTACTATGGCTACACCTTC	TRBV6-5	TRBJ1-2	-	-
CASSLTKGSGELFF	TGTGCCAGCAGCTTGACTAAGGGGTCCGGGGAGCTGTTTTTT	TRBV11-2	TRBJ2-2	-	-
CASSLLGFGQGWGTSEQFF	TGTGCCAGCAGCTTGTTGGGCTTCGGGCAGGGATGGGGCACGAGTGAGCAGTTCTTC	TRBV5-6	TRBJ2-1	-	-
CASSTSLGPGSYEQYF	TGTGCCAGTAGTACCAGTCTTGGTCCCGGATCCTACGAGCAGTACTTC	TRBV19	TRBJ2-7	-	-
CASTWTSSYNEQFF	TGTGCCAGCACGTGGACTAGCTCCTACAATGAGCAGTTCTTC	TRBV27	TRBJ2-1	-	TRBD2
CATSRGDSQNEQYF	TGCGCCACCTCAAGGGGGGACAGTCAGAACGAGCAGTACTTC	TRBV5-1	TRBJ2-7	once	-
CASSPYEQYF	TGCGCCAGCAGCCCCTACGAGCAGTACTTC	TRBV4-3	TRBJ2-7	few	-
CAWTTGGIEAFF	TGTGCCTGGACCACAGGGGGCATTGAAGCTTTCTTT	TRBV30	TRBJ1-1	-	TRBD1
CASSQKPGTYTTNEQYF	TGTGCCAGCAGCCAGAAACCAGGGACTTATACTACTAACGAGCAGTACTTC	TRBV4-2	TRBJ2-7	-	-
CASSVGGIALGEAFF	TGTGCCAGCAGTGTCGGGGGCATTGCGTTAGGGGAAGCTTTCTTT	TRBV28	TRBJ1-1	-	-
CATSRVGTGTDTQYF	TGTGCCACCAGCAGGGTAGGAACAGGAACAGATACGCAGTATTTT	TRBV15	TRBJ2-3	-	-
CASSYSGSMNTEAFF	TGTGCCAGCAGTTACTCGGGGTCCATGAACACTGAAGCTTTCTTT	TRBV6-5	TRBJ1-1	-	-
CASSSPGRGAHQPQHF	TGTGCCAGCAGTTCACCGGGACGGGGGGCCCATCAGCCCCAGCATTTT	TRBV28	TRBJ1-5	-	-
CASSQSGTGGYNEQFF	TGTGCCAGCAGTCAATCCGGGACAGGGGGCTACAATGAGCAGTTCTTC	TRBV28	TRBJ2-1	-	TRBD1
CASSEERVMGRASSGYTF	TGTGCCAGCAGTGAAGAGCGGGTAATGGGCAGGGCGTCATCTGGCTACACCTTC	TRBV2	TRBJ1-2	-	-
CASSLSGGRAYQETQYF	TGTGCCAGCAGTTTATCAGGCGGGAGGGCCTACCAAGAGACCCAGTACTTC	TRBV27	TRBJ2-5	-	TRBD2
CASSPTKESYSNQPQHF	TGTGCCAGCAGCCCCACAAAGGAGAGCTATAGCAATCAGCCCCAGCATTTT	TRBV7-9	TRBJ1-5	-	-
CASSEYKGATNEKLFF	TGTGCCAGCAGTGAATATAAGGGTGCAACTAATGAAAAACTGTTTTTT	TRBV25-1	TRBJ1-4	-	-
CASSYSSRANTGELFF	TGTGCCAGCAGTTACTCGTCGCGAGCGAACACCGGGGAGCTGTTTTTT	TRBV6-5	TRBJ2-2	-	-
CASSSWTSENTGELFF	TGTGCCAGCAGCTCTTGGACTAGCGAGAACACCGGGGAGCTGTTTTTT	TRBV9	TRBJ2-2	-	TRBD2
CASSLEGTDPNYGYTF	TGCGCCAGCAGCTTGGAGGGGACGGACCCTAACTATGGCTACACCTTC	TRBV5-1	TRBJ1-2	-	-
CAWSVRGAIGRANEKLFF	TGTGCCTGGAGTGTACGAGGGGCCATAGGGAGAGCTAATGAAAAACTGTTTTTT	TRBV30	TRBJ1-4	-	-
CASSAQDSTDTQYF	TGTGCCAGCAGTGCCCAGGACAGTACAGATACGCAGTATTTT	TRBV9	TRBJ2-3	once	-
CASGGTDRYTDTQYF	TGTGCCAGCGGTGGGACAGACCGATACACAGATACGCAGTATTTT	TRBV6-6	TRBJ2-3	-	TRBD1
CATRRAGTFDVGQPQHF	TGTGCCACCAGGAGGGCGGGGACATTTGATGTGGGTCAGCCCCAGCATTTT	TRBV15	TRBJ1-5	-	-
CASSFTRGSTEAFF	TGTGCCAGCAGTTTCACAAGGGGGAGCACTGAAGCTTTCTTT	TRBV27	TRBJ1-1	once	-
CASSLAPTGSRAEQYF	TGTGCCAGCAGCTTGGCTCCGACAGGGAGTCGGGCCGAGCAGTACTTC	TRBV5-6	TRBJ2-7	few	TRBD1